The 21 T cell receptor beta chains reported below all come from one sample, sequenced in a study of T cells after yellow fever vaccination. TCRdb fed the 5' RACE reads into MiXCR, producing one record per CDR3 protein. The top ten clones hold about 3% of a sample with 300,000 to 400,000 distinct CDR3 sequences, under 15% of them seen once. The sample was CD4+ T cells sorted from PBMCs, taken 15 days after the yellow fever booster vaccination. Every receptor here comes from a man aged 18 to 30 who received the YFV17D yellow fever vaccine.

This clonotype was counted a few times. The chain has TRBV28 and TRBJ1-1; D possibly corresponds to TRBD1 (5 bases). The CDR3 is 17 residues long. Germline V gives CDR1 MDHEN, CDR2 SYDVKM. V lost 8 bases to trimming and J lost 2 bases, with 24 bases between them. The CDR3 sequence: CASSRPKTGDLNTEAFF. As DNA, the CDR3 is TGTGCCAGCTCACGGCCGAAAACCGGGGACTTAAACACTGAAGCTTTCTTT. Looking up the rest from reference TRBV28 and TRBJ1-1 gives the full variable domain: DVKVTQSSRYLVKRTGEKVFLECVQDMDHENMFWYRQDPGLGLRLIYFSYDVKMKEKGDIPEGYSVSREKKERFSLILESASTNQTSMYLCASSRPKTGDLNTEAFFGQGTRLTVV.

The rearrangement links TRBV6-5 to TRBJ1-1; D is ambiguous. Deletions cut 8 bases from V and 0 bases from J, with 13 bases between. This CDR3 is 14 amino acids long. Per germline, CDR1 MNHEY and CDR2 SVGAGI. CDR3 sequence (DNA): TGTGCCAGCGCCTACTCGACGGTGAACACTGAAGCTTTCTTT. It codes for CASAYSTVNTEAFF.

This clonotype was seen more than once but under ten times. The genes are TRBV18 and TRBJ2-7; 7 bases fit TRBD2. This CDR3 has 13 amino acids. Germline lookup yields CDR1 KGHSH and CDR2 LQKENI. Germline trimming cut 6 bases from V and 8 bases from J; bases unmatched to any gene: 10. The CDR3 loop is CASSPTGGWKQYV. Written as DNA, the CDR3 is TGTGCCAGCTCCCCAACGGGGGGATGGAAGCAGTACGTC.

This clonotype turned up a few times. V usage is TRBV20-1 and J usage is TRBJ2-2, with TRBD2 identical over 12 bases. V shed 3 bases, J shed 4 bases, and the junction held 6 bases outside the gene matches. Germline-derived CDR1 and CDR2 are DFQATT and SNEGSKA (reference sequence). The CDR3 runs 16 residues. In DNA form, the CDR3 reads TGCAGTGCTAGGGCCGGGACTAGCGGGTCCACCGGGGAGCTGTTTTTT. This codes for CSARAGTSGSTGELFF.

This clonotype came up a few times. DNA of the CDR3: TGTGCCAGCAGCGGAGACGGCGGGTATGGCTACACCTTC. Protein sequence: CASSGDGGYGYTF. The chain combines TRBV7-9 with TRBJ1-2; D not certain. Germline CDR1 and CDR2: SEHNR and FQNEAQ (reference sequence). There are 13 residues in the CDR3. The V gene lost 5 bases and the J gene lost 5 bases, with 12 bases spanning the gap.

This chain joins TRBV28 and TRBJ2-5, with 7 bases that match TRBD1. The V gene end was trimmed by 6 bases and the J gene end by 2 bases; junction bases not matched to a gene: 3. In germline, CDR1 is MDHEN, CDR2 SYDVKM. The CDR3 runs 13 residues. CDR3 DNA: TGTGCCAGCAGAAAACAGGGGCAAGAGACCCAGTACTTC. This encodes CASRKQGQETQYF.

Written as DNA, the CDR3 is TGTGCCACCAGTGACTATGGTCGAAGGGGCTACACCTTC. This codes for CATSDYGRRGYTF. The V call is TRBV24-1, the J call TRBJ1-2; D remains unclear. Germline CDR1 is KGHDR and CDR2 is SFDVKD. V gave up 4 bases and J gave up 8 bases, with 13 bases separating them. The CDR3 consists of 13 residues.

This clonotype was seen a few times. The chain is built from TRBV6-2 or TRBV6-3 and TRBJ1-3; 7 bases match TRBD1. Germline CDR1 reads MNHEY; CDR2 reads SVGEGT. The CDR3 is made up of 13 amino acids. The V gene end was trimmed by 6 bases and the J gene end by 8 bases; junction bases not matched to a gene: 7. The CDR3 sequence: CASRTGDKDTIYF. CDR3 nucleotide sequence: TGTGCCAGCAGAACAGGGGATAAGGACACCATATATTTT.

This clonotype was recorded once. The gene calls are TRBV5-4 and TRBJ2-4, with D unclear. V dropped 0 bases and J dropped 3 bases, with 7 bases sitting between them. The CDR3 is 14 residues long. Germline lookup yields CDR1 SGHNT and CDR2 YYREEE (reference sequence). The CDR3: CASSLDGNKNIQYF. The CDR3 coding sequence is TGTGCCAGCAGCTTGGATGGGAACAAAAACATTCAGTACTTC. Full variable domain (missing parts from reference TRBV5-4 and TRBJ2-4): ETGVTQSPTHLIKTRGQQVTLRCSSQSGHNTVSWYQQALGQGPQFIFQYYREEENGRGNFPPRFSGLQFPNYSSELNVNALELDDSALYLCASSLDGNKNIQYFGAGTRLSVL.

The chain recombines TRBV20-1 with TRBJ2-1; TRBD1 aligns across 7 bases. Trimming removed 5 bases from V and 4 bases from J; junction bases left unmatched: 5. The CDR3 covers 13 residues. CDR1 DFQATT and CDR2 SNEGSKA come from the germline V gene (reference sequence). CDR3 protein: CSAGPTGYNEQFF. The CDR3 bases are TGCAGTGCTGGCCCGACAGGGTACAATGAGCAGTTCTTC.

This chain uses TRBV7-2 with TRBJ1-6; 7 nucleotides agree with TRBD1. Germline V gives CDR1 SGHTA, CDR2 FQGNSA. Trimming removed 6 bases from V and 8 bases from J; junction bases left unmatched: 4. The length of the CDR3 is 13 residues. DNA of the CDR3: TGTGCCAGCAGACCAGGGGGGCATTCACCCCTCCACTTT. Translation gives CASRPGGHSPLHF.

This clonotype was picked up a small number of times. The chain joins TRBV28 to TRBJ2-3; D may be TRBD2 (5 bases). CDR3 size: 13 residues. Germline lookup yields CDR1 MDHEN and CDR2 SYDVKM. Trimming took 4 bases from V and 4 from J, leaving 9 bases between them. CDR3 nucleotide sequence: TGTGCCAGCAGTTCACTAGATGCAGATACGCAGTATTTT. It yields the protein CASSSLDADTQYF.

The chain joins TRBV7-8 to TRBJ1-2, with unresolved D. V dropped 2 bases and J dropped 4 bases, with 11 bases sitting between them. Germline V gives CDR1 SGHVS, CDR2 FQNEAQ. The CDR3 runs to 14 residues. This CDR3 is CASSLQATTYGYTF. The CDR3 DNA follows: TGTGCCAGCAGCTTACAGGCCACGACCTATGGCTACACCTTC. Drawing the rest from reference TRBV7-8 and TRBJ1-2, the complete variable domain is GAGVSQSPRYKVAKRGQDVALRCDPISGHVSLFWYQQALGQGPEFLTYFQNEAQLDKSGLPSDRFFAERPEGSVSTLKIQRTQQEDSAVYLCASSLQATTYGYTFGSGTRLTVV.

This clonotype was counted ten times or more. The chain is built from TRBV5-1 and TRBJ2-7, with D perhaps TRBD1 or TRBD2 (5 bases each). Germline V CDR1 and CDR2: SGHRS, YFSETQ. Trimming removed 4 bases at V and 5 bases at J, with 16 bases between. The CDR3 sequence is 14 residues long. Here the CDR3 reads CASSPGRGVHEQYF. The CDR3 DNA reads as TGCGCCAGCAGCCCGGGGCGAGGGGTGCACGAGCAGTACTTC.

This clonotype was seen at least ten times. The gene calls are TRBV2 and TRBJ2-1; TRBD2 aligns across 8 bases. The CDR3 spans 14 residues. CDR1 and CDR2 (germline): SNHLY, FYNNEI. V was pared by 4 bases and J by 8 bases, with 7 bases of the junction left unmatched. The CDR3 loop is CASSGLAPIDEQFF. The DNA for the CDR3 is TGTGCCAGCAGTGGACTAGCGCCCATCGATGAGCAGTTCTTC. The whole variable domain, remainder taken from reference TRBV2 and TRBJ2-1, is EPEVTQTPSHQVTQMGQEVILRCVPISNHLYFYWYRQILGQKVEFLVSFYNNEISEKSEIFDDQFSVERPDGSNFTLKIRSTKLEDSAMYFCASSGLAPIDEQFFGPGTRLTVL.

This chain links TRBV6-1 with TRBJ1-1; 7 positions agree with TRBD1. Trimming at V came to 6 bases and at J to 9 bases, leaving 10 bases not matched to a gene. The CDR3 extends over 13 amino acids. Germline loops: CDR1 MNHNS, CDR2 SASEGT. Here the CDR3 reads CASRVPGQRQAFF. CDR3 DNA: TGTGCCAGCAGGGTGCCGGGACAGAGACAAGCTTTCTTT.

The chain uses TRBV20-1 and TRBJ1-2, with D possibly being TRBD1 (6 bases). The germline gives CDR1 DFQATT, CDR2 SNEGSKA (reference sequence). CDR3 length equals 11 residues. Trimming took off 7 bases at V and 3 bases at J, with 9 bases between the two ends. CDR3 in amino acids: CSVHRDYGYTF. CDR3 nucleotide sequence: TGCAGTGTTCACAGGGACTATGGCTACACCTTC.

The CDR3 loop reads CASSPRCDFYEQYV. The CDR3, as DNA: TGCGCCAGCAGCCCAAGATGCGATTTCTACGAGCAGTACGTC. This chain joins TRBV4-3 and TRBJ2-7; unclear D gene. V was cut by 4 bases and J by 3 bases, with 13 bases left in between. The length of the CDR3 is 14 residues. The germline V gene has CDR1 LGHNA and CDR2 YSLEER.

The genes are TRBV5-1 and TRBJ1-6; D gene uncertain. There are 14 residues in the CDR3. Per the germline V gene, CDR1 is SGHRS and CDR2 is YFSETQ. V was shortened by 2 bases and J by 5 bases, with 8 bases between the two germline ends. CDR3 amino acids: CASSFQANNSPLHF. CDR3 DNA sequence: TGCGCCAGCAGCTTCCAGGCTAATAATTCACCCCTCCACTTT. The full variable domain, rest sourced from reference TRBV5-1 and TRBJ1-6, is KAGVTQTPRYLIKTRGQQVTLSCSPISGHRSVSWYQQTPGQGLQFLFEYFSETQRNKGNFPGRFSGRQFSNSRSEMNVSTLELGDSALYLCASSFQANNSPLHFGNGTRLTVT.

This clonotype was seen more than once but under ten times. This chain joins TRBV15 and TRBJ1-4, with D perhaps matching TRBD1 (5 bases). This CDR3 has 16 residues. Germline CDR1 LNHNV, CDR2 YYDKDF (reference sequence). The V end was cut by 1 base, the J end by 4 bases, with 13 bases between. The CDR3 DNA is TGTGCCACCAGCAGAGCCATCGCGGGGGTTAATGAAAAACTGTTTTTT. It is translated as CATSRAIAGVNEKLFF.

This clonotype appeared many times. The chain links TRBV7-2 to TRBJ2-1; 14 bases are a match to TRBD2. Unmatched junction bases numbered 6, after V lost 5 bases and J lost 6 bases. Looked up from germline, CDR1 is SGHTA and CDR2 is FQGNSA. The CDR3 consists of 16 residues. In DNA, the CDR3 is TGTGCCAGCAGCAGACCGGGACTAGCGGGAGCCAATGAGCAGTTCTTC. Translated: CASSRPGLAGANEQFF.